This TCR beta chain was sequenced during a study of graft-versus-host responses after intestinal transplantation. About the study: Multivisceral, liver-intestinal, or isolated intestinal transplants were given to recipients.

Libraries were prepared by immunoSEQ multiplex PCR; TCRdb keeps only in-frame clonotypes and omits some of them. The profile shows 90,000 to 130,000 clones, 93% of them singletons. The germline V gene encodes CDR1 SEHNR and CDR2 FQNEAQ (reference sequence). V dropped 3 bases and J dropped 4; count of bases not matched to a gene: 11. CDR3 length: 17 residues. Study-wide points: Ileal or blood samples showed some GvH clones first, and such clones were also found in recipient marrow. After transplant, early declines in HvG clones were associated with peak levels of circulating GvH clones.

With regard to this clone: Its antigen is unidentified.

The rearrangement joins TRBV7-9 to TRBJ2-3; 9 bases are a match to TRBD1. The source material was unstimulated CD8+ T cells sorted from spleen or lymph node cells, sampled before transplant. This sequence was found in a human donor who was the organ donor for an intestinal transplant. DNA of the CDR3: TGTGCCAGCAGCTTGGCGGGACAGGGATTTTACTCAGATACGCAGTATTTT. As protein: CASSLAGQGFYSDTQYF. Supplemented by reference TRBV7-9 and TRBJ2-3, the full variable domain reads DTGVSQNPRHKITKRGQNVTFRCDPISEHNRLYWYRQTLGQGPEFLTYFQNEAQLEKSRLLSDRFSAERPKGSFSTLEIQRTEQGDSAMYLCASSLAGQGFYSDTQYFGPGTRLTVL.